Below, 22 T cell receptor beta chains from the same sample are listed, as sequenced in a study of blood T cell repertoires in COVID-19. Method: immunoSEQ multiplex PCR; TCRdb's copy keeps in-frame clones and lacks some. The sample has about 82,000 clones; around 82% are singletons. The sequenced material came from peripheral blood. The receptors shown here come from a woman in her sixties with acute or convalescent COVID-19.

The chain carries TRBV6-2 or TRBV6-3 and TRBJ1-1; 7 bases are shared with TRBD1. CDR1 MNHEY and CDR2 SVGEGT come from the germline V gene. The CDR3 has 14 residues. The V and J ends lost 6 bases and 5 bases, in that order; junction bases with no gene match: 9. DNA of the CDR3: TGTGCCAGCAGCACCTGGACAGGACTAACTGAAGCTTTCTTT. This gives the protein CASSTWTGLTEAFF.

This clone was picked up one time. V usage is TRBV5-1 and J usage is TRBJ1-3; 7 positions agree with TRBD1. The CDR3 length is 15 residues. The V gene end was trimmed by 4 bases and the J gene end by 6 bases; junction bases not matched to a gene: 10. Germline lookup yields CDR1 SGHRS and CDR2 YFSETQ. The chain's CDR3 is CASSLPAGTVNTIYF. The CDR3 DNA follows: TGCGCCAGCAGCCTCCCCGCCGGGACAGTAAACACCATATATTTT.

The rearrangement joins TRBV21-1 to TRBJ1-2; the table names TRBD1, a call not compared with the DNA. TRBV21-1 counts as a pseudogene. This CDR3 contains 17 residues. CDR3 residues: CASSPGQEPISNYGYTF. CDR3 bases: TGTGCCAGCAGCCCTGGACAGGAACCGATCTCTAACTATGGCTACACCTTC.

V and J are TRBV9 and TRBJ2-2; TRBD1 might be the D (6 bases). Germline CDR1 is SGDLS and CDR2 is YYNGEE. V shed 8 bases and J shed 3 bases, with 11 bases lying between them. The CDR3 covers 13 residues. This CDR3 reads CARGRGDTGELFF. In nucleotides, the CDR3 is TGTGCCAGGGGCAGGGGTGACACCGGGGAGCTGTTTTTT.

CDR3 protein: CASSLTGFYSPLHF. CDR3 nucleotides: TGCGCCAGCAGCTTGACAGGGTTCTACTCACCCCTCCACTTT. V usage is TRBV5-1 and J usage is TRBJ1-6; the D gene is possibly TRBD1 (6 bases). Trimming took off 1 base at V and 10 bases at J, with 12 bases between the two ends. Germline V gene lookup returns CDR1 SGHRS and CDR2 YFSETQ. This CDR3 is built from 14 residues. Together with reference TRBV5-1 and TRBJ1-6, the CDR3 gives the full variable domain: KAGVTQTPRYLIKTRGQQVTLSCSPISGHRSVSWYQQTPGQGLQFLFEYFSETQRNKGNFPGRFSGRQFSNSRSEMNVSTLELGDSALYLCASSLTGFYSPLHFGNGTRLTVT.

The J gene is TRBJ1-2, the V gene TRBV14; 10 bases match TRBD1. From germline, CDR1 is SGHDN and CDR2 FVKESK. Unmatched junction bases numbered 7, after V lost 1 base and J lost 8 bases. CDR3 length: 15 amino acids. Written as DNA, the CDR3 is TGTGCCAGCAGCCAAGGGGGACAGGGGAGGGTCGGCTACACCTTC. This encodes CASSQGGQGRVGYTF.

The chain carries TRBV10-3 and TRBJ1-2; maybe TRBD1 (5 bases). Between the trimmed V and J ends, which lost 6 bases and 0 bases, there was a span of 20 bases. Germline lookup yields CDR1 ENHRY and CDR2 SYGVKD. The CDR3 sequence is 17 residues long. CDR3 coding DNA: TGTGCCATCAGCGAAGTGAGGGGCGGGGTTCCTAACTATGGCTACACCTTC. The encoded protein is CAISEVRGGVPNYGYTF.

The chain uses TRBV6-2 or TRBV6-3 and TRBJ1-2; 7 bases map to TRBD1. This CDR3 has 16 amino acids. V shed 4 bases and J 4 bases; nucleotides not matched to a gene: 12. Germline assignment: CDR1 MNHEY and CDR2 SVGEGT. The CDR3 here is CASSSTLTGSGYGYTF. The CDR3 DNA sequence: TGTGCCAGCAGTTCGACCTTGACAGGGTCTGGCTATGGCTACACCTTC.

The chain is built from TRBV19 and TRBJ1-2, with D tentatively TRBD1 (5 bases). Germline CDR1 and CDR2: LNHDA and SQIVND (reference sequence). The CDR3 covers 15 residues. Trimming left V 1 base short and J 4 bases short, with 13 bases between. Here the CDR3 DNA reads TGTGCCAGTAGTATAGCGTCCAGGGCGGCCTATGGCTACACCTTC. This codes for CASSIASRAAYGYTF. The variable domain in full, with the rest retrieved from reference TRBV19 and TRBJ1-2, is DGGITQSPKYLFRKEGQNVTLSCEQNLNHDAMYWYRQDPGQGLRLIYYSQIVNDFQKGDIAEGYSVSREKKESFPLTVTSAQKNPTAFYLCASSIASRAAYGYTFGSGTRLTVV.

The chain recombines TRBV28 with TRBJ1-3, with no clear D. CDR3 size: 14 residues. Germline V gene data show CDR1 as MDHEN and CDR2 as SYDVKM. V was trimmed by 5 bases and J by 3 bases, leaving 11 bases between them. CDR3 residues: CASSAAGGGNTIYF. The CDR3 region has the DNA TGTGCCAGCAGTGCCGCCGGAGGTGGAAACACCATATATTTT.

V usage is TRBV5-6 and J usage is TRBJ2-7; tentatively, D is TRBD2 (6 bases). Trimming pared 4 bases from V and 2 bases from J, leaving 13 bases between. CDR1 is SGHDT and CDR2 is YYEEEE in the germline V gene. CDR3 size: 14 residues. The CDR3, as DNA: TGTGCCAGCAGCGAGGTTGGGGGGACCTACGAGCAGTACTTC. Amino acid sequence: CASSEVGGTYEQYF.

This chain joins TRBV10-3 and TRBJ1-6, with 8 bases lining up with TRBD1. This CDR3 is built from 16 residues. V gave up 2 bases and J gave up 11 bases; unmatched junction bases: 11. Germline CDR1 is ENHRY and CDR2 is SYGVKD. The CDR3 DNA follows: TGTGCCATCAGTGAGACCCTACAGGGGGGAGTGGCACCCCTCCACTTT. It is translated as CAISETLQGGVAPLHF.

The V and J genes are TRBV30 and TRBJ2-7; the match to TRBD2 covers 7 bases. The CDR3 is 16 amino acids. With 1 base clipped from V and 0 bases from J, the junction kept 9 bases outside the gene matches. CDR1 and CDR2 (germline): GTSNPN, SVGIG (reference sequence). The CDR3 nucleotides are TGTGCCTGGAGTGAATTCGGGGGAGGGATCTCCTACGAGCAGTACTTC. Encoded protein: CAWSEFGGGISYEQYF.

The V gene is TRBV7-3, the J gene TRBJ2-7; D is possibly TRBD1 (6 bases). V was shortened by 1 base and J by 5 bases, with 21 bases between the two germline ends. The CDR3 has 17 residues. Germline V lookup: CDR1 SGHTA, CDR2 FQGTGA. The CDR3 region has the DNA TGTGCCAGCAGCTTAAATTATCCGCCACAGGGCCTAAACGAGCAGTACTTC. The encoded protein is CASSLNYPPQGLNEQYF.

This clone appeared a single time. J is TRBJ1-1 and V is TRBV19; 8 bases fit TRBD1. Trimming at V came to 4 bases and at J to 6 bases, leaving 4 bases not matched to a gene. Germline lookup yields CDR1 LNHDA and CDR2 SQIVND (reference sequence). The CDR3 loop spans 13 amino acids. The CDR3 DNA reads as TGTGCCAGTAGTACCCAACAGGGGGCTGAAGCTTTCTTT. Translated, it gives CASSTQQGAEAFF.

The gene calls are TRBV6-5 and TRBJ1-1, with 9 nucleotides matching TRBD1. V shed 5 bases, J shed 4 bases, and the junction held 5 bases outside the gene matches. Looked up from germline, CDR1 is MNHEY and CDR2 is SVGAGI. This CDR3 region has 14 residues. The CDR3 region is CASSRQGGSTEAFF. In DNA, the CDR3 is TGTGCCAGCAGTCGACAGGGGGGAAGCACTGAAGCTTTCTTT.

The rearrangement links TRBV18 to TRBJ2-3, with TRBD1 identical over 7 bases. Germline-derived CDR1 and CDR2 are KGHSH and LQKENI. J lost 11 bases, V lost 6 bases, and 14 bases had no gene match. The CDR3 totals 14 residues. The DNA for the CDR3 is TGTGCCAGCTCCACCGGGACAGCACCCGTCGGGCAGTATTTT. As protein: CASSTGTAPVGQYF.

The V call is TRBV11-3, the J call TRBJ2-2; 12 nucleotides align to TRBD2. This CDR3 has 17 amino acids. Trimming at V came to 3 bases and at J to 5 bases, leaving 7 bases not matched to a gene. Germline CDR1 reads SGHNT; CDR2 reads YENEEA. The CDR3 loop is CASSFPSGRGGTGELFF. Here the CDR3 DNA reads TGTGCCAGCAGCTTTCCTAGCGGGAGGGGAGGTACCGGGGAGCTGTTTTTT.

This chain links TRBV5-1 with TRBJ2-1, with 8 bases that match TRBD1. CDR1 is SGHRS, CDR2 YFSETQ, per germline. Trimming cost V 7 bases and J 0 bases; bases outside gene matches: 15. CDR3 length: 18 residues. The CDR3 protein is CASPAGQEFYSSYNEQFF. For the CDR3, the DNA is TGCGCCAGCCCTGCGGGACAGGAGTTTTATAGCTCCTACAATGAGCAGTTCTTC.

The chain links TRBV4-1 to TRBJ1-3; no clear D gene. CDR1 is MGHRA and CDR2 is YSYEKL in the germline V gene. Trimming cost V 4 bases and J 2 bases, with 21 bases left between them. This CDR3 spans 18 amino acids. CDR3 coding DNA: TGCGCCAGCAGCCGGCTCCCCCCGGGGATACGGGCTGGAAACACCATATATTTT. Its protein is CASSRLPPGIRAGNTIYF.

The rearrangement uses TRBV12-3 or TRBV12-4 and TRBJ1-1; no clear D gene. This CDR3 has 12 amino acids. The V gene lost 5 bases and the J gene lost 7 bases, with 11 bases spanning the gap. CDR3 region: CASSSWRIEAFF. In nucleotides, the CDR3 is TGTGCCAGCAGTAGTTGGAGAATTGAAGCTTTCTTT.

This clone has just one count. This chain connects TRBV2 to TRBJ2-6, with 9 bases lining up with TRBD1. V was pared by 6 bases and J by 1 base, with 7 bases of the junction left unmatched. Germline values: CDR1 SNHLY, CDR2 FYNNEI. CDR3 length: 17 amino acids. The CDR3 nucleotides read TGTGCCAGCAGCCAAACAGGGGGCTCATCTGGGGCCAACGTCCTGACTTTC. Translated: CASSQTGGSSGANVLTF.